This TCR beta chain stems from a study of T cells in Graves' hyperthyroidism and ophthalmopathy. Amplified TCR beta CDR3 regions derived from RNA transcripts. Initially, a first-round RT-PCR of the TCR CDR3 employed the HTBI primer set. TCRdb independently ran MiXCR on the multiplex PCR reads; one entry per CDR3 protein. The sample holds 600,000 to 800,000 distinct CDR3 sequences, approximately 40% seen once. In germline, CDR1 is SGHTA, CDR2 FQGNSA. Trimming removed 6 bases from V and 2 bases from J; junction bases left unmatched: 7. The CDR3 is 15 amino acids. This TCR was recovered from a woman aged 40 to 50 with Graves' hyperthyroidism. The material sequenced was blood. This chain connects TRBV7-2 to TRBJ2-7; 10 positions agree with TRBD1. For the CDR3, the DNA is TGTGCCAGCAGTTTATGGGACAGGGGTACCTACGAGCAGTACTTC. This translates into CASSLWDRGTYEQYF.